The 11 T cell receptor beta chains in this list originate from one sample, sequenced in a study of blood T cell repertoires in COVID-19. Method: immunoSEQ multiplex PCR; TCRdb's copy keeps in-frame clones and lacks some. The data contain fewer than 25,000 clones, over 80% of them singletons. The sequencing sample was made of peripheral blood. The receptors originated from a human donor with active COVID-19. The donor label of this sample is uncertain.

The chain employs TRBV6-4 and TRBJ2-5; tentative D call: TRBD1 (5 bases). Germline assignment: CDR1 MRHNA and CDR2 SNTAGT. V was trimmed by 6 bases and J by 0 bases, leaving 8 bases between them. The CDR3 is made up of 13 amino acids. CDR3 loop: CASRTENQETQYF. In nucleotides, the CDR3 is TGTGCCAGCAGGACAGAGAACCAAGAGACCCAGTACTTC.

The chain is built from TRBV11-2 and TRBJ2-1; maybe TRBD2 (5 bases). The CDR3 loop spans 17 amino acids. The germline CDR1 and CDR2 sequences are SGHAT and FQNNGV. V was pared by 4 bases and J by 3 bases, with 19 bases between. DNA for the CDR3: TGTGCCAGCAGCTCCGACTCCGTAAGGACTGTCTACAATGAGCAGTTCTTC. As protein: CASSSDSVRTVYNEQFF.

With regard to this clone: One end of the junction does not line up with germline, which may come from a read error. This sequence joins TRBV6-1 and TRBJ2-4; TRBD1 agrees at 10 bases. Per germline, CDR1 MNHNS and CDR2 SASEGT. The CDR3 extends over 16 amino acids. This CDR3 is CASSEFDRGREKIQYF. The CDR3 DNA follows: TGTGCCAGCAGTGAATTCGACAGGGGGCGCGAAAAGATTCAGTACTTC.

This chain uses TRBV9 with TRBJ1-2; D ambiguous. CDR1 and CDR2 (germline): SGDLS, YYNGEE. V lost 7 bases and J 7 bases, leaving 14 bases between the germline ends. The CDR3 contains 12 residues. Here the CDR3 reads CASLPGGGGYTF. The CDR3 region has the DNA TGTGCCAGCCTCCCGGGTGGCGGTGGCTACACCTTC. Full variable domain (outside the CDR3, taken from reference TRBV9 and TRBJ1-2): DSGVTQTPKHLITATGQRVTLRCSPRSGDLSVYWYQQSLDQGLQFLIQYYNGEERAKGNILERFSAQQFPDLHSELNLSSLELGDSALYFCASLPGGGGYTFGSGTRLTVV.

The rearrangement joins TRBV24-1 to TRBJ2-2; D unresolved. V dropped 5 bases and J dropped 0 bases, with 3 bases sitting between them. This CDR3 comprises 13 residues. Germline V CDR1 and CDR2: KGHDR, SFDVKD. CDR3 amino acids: CATSGPNTGELFF. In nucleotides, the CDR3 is TGTGCCACCAGTGGGCCGAACACCGGGGAGCTGTTTTTT.

The CDR3 coding sequence is TGCGCCAGCAGGGCCGGGACAGGGAACGGAGAGCTGTTTTTT. Translating gives CASRAGTGNGELFF. The chain links TRBV10-1 to TRBJ2-2, with 9 bases fitting TRBD1. The length of the CDR3 is 14 residues. The V gene end was trimmed by 6 bases and the J gene end by 11 bases; junction bases not matched to a gene: 10. Germline lookup yields CDR1 WNHNN and CDR2 SYGVQD (reference sequence).

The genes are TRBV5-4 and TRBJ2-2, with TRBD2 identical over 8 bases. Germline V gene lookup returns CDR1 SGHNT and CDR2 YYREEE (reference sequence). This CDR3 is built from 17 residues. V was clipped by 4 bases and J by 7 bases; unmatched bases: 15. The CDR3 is CASSPTYAGGTNGELFF. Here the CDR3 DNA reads TGTGCCAGCAGCCCTACTTACGCGGGGGGTACGAACGGGGAGCTGTTTTTT.

CDR3 sequence: CASTLEGRYNEQFF. CDR3 bases: TGTGCCAGCACCCTTGAGGGCCGCTACAATGAGCAGTTCTTC. The V call is TRBV19, the J call TRBJ2-1; a possible D gene is TRBD2 (5 bases). Per germline, CDR1 LNHDA and CDR2 SQIVND (reference sequence). The CDR3 runs 14 residues. V was cut by 9 bases and J by 3 bases, with 15 bases left in between.

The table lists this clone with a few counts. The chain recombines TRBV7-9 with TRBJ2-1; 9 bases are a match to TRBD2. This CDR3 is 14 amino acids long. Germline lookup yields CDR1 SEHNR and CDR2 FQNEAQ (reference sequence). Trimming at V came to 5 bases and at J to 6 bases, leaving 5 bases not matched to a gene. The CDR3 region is CASSLGTSINEQFF. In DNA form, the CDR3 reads TGTGCCAGCAGCCTCGGGACTAGCATCAATGAGCAGTTCTTC.

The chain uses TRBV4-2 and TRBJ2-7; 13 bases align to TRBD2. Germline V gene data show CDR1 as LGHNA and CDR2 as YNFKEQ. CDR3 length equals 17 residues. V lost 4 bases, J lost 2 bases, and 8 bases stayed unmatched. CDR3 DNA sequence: TGTGCCAGCAGCCCATCACTAGCGGGGGGGGATACCTACGAGCAGTACTTC. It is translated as CASSPSLAGGDTYEQYF.

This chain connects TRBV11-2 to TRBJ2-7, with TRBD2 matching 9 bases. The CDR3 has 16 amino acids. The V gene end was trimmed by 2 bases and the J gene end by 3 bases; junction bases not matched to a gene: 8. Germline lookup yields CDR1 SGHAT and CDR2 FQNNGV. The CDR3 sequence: CASSLSLLRGGYEQYF. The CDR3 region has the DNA TGTGCCAGCAGCTTATCCCTGTTGCGGGGGGGCTACGAGCAGTACTTC. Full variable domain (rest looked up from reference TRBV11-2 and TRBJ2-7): EAGVAQSPRYKIIEKRQSVAFWCNPISGHATLYWYQQILGQGPKLLIQFQNNGVVDDSQLPKDRFSAERLKGVDSTLKIQPAKLEDSAVYLCASSLSLLRGGYEQYFGPGTRLTVT.